The rows below give T cell receptor beta chains drawn from one sample of a study of blood T cell repertoires in COVID-19. Repertoires were generated with immunoSEQ multiplex PCR, while TCRdb's copy carries only in-frame clones and drops some. This sample has under 400,000 clones; 70% to 90% occur once, and the top ten carry less than 11%. The sequencing sample was made of peripheral blood. These receptors came from a woman aged 25-40 years with COVID-19, enrolled during active disease. The CDR3 runs from the conserved cysteine through the conserved F or W. The D gene is left open where the match is weak. Part of the rows lack a size; the others show once, few, many or a class for expanded clones.

j_call clone_size cdr3_length v_call d_call cdr3_nt cdr3_aa
TRBJ2-4 . 15 TRBV7-2 . TGTGCCAGCAGTCCCTCGCCAGGAGCCAAAAACATTCAGTACTTC CASSPSPGAKNIQYF
TRBJ2-6 . 18 TRBV5-1 TRBD2 TGCGCCAGCAGCTTGGCGTTAGCGGGAGGCTCTGGGGCCAACGTCCTGACTTTC CASSLALAGGSGANVLTF
TRBJ1-2 . 15 TRBV27 . TGTGCCAGCAGTTTACTGGGCAGGGGAAACTATGGCTACACCTTC CASSLLGRGNYGYTF
TRBJ1-4 . 12 TRBV12-3/TRBV12-4 . TGTGCCAGCAGTCAGGGGTGGGAAAAACTGTTTTTT CASSQGWEKLFF
TRBJ2-6 . 15 TRBV28 . TGTGCCTCGGCCGGGAGTTACTCTGGGGCCAACGTCCTGACTTTC CASAGSYSGANVLTF
TRBJ2-3 . 15 TRBV9 . TGTGCCAGCAGCCCAGGGACTCCTAGCACAGATACGCAGTATTTT CASSPGTPSTDTQYF
TRBJ1-5 . 18 TRBV28 TRBD1 TGTGCCAGCAGAGGGACAGGTAAATGGGGGCATAGCAATCAGCCCCAGCATTTT CASRGTGKWGHSNQPQHF
TRBJ1-1 . 12 TRBV7-9 . TGTGCCAGCAGCCTACTCGGGGGAGAAGCTTTCTTT CASSLLGGEAFF
TRBJ2-3 . 15 TRBV2 TRBD2 TGTGCCAGCATCCGTGCGGGAGGGCGGGTAGATACGCAGTATTTT CASIRAGGRVDTQYF
TRBJ1-1 . 13 TRBV5-4 . TGTGCCAGCAGCTTCGACAGGAACACTGAAGCTTTCTTT CASSFDRNTEAFF
TRBJ1-1 . 15 TRBV28 . TGTGCCAGCAGTTTATACGGACAGATAAACACTGAAGCTTTCTTT CASSLYGQINTEAFF
TRBJ1-1 . 12 TRBV27 . TGTGCCAGCCGCGGAGGGGACACTGAAGCTTTCTTT CASRGGDTEAFF
TRBJ2-1 once 16 TRBV7-7 TRBD2 TGTGCTAGCAGCTTAGCGGGGCTAGCGGGAGGCGAAGAGCAGTTCTTC CASSLAGLAGGEEQFF
TRBJ2-1 . 13 TRBV7-3 TRBD2 TGTGCCAGCAGCTCGTTAGCGGGAGGTGAGCAGTTCTTC CASSSLAGGEQFF
TRBJ2-7 . 15 TRBV27 . TGTGCCAGCACTAAGGCGGGACCGAGCTCCTACGAGCAGTACTTC CASTKAGPSSYEQYF
TRBJ2-3 . 13 TRBV24-1 TRBD1 TGTGCCACCAGTCGTCCAGGGGGAGATACGCAGTATTTT CATSRPGGDTQYF
TRBJ2-7 . 14 TRBV6-6 TRBD1 TGTGCCAGCAGTTACGGGGGACAGGGCTACGAGCAGTACTTC CASSYGGQGYEQYF
TRBJ1-5 . 15 TRBV28 TRBD1 TGTGCCAGCAGTTCCGGACAGGGACGCAATCAGCCCCAGCATTTT CASSSGQGRNQPQHF
TRBJ1-5 . 15 TRBV2 . TGTGCCAGCAGTGAAGAGAGCGAGGGAGGGCAGCCCCAGCATTTT CASSEESEGGQPQHF
TRBJ2-2 few 16 TRBV30 TRBD2 TGTGCCTGGAACTTAGCGGGAGGGCGTGTCACCGGGGAGCTGTTTTTT CAWNLAGGRVTGELFF
TRBJ2-7 . 14 TRBV7-2 . TGTGCCAGCAGCTTAGGGACAGCCACCTACGAGCAGTACTTC CASSLGTATYEQYF
TRBJ2-7 . 13 TRBV5-1 . TGCGCCAGCAGCTTGGCCGTTAATCGCGAGCAGTACTTC CASSLAVNREQYF
TRBJ2-7 . 13 TRBV27 . TGTGCCAGCAGTTTATCCTCGGGCTACGAGCAGTACTTC CASSLSSGYEQYF
TRBJ1-5 few 15 TRBV5-4 . TGTGCCAGCAGCCCTGACCCGGGGAGCGGTCAGCCCCAGCATTTT CASSPDPGSGQPQHF
TRBJ2-2 . 13 TRBV19 . TGTGCCAGTAGTATATCGGGGACCGGGGAGCTGTTTTTT CASSISGTGELFF
TRBJ2-3 . 15 TRBV7-3 TRBD1 TGTGCCAGCAGTAGGTCAGGGGGCAGCGGGGATACGCAGTATTTT CASSRSGGSGDTQYF
TRBJ2-2 . 16 TRBV6-1 TRBD1 TGTGCCAGCAGTGAAGGGACAGGGGGTGGCACCGGGGAGCTGTTTTTT CASSEGTGGGTGELFF
TRBJ2-7 . 15 TRBV28 . TGTGCCAGCAGTTTCATAGGCCAGGTACCTTCCGAGCAGTACTTC CASSFIGQVPSEQYF
TRBJ1-2 . 12 TRBV28 . TGTGCCAGCAGTTCCCTACTCGGGGGCTACACCTTC CASSSLLGGYTF
TRBJ2-2 few 16 TRBV5-4 . TGTGCCAGCAATACCAGACAGGCTGGGTACACCGGGGAGCTGTTTTTT CASNTRQAGYTGELFF
TRBJ1-1 once 10 TRBV3-1/TRBV3-2 . TGTGCCAGCGGCAACACTGAAGCTTTCTTT CASGNTEAFF
TRBJ2-4 . 15 TRBV27 . TGTGCCAGCAGTCCGTCCTTTCTAGCCAAAAACATTCAGTACTTC CASSPSFLAKNIQYF
TRBJ2-2 . 18 TRBV9 . TGTGCCAGCAGCACGAGAGACGGGTGGGACTTGGGCAGAGGGGAGCTGTTTTTT CASSTRDGWDLGRGELFF
TRBJ2-7 . 13 TRBV7-2 . TGTGCCAGCACCAGAGACATACCCTACGAGCAGTACTTC CASTRDIPYEQYF
TRBJ2-1 . 16 TRBV6-2/TRBV6-3 . TGTGCCAGCAGTTTCCCTTTAGCGAGGGCCTACAATGAGCAGTTCTTC CASSFPLARAYNEQFF
TRBJ2-7 few 13 TRBV2 . TGTGCCAGCAGGCGGGACGACTCCTACGAGCAGTACTTC CASRRDDSYEQYF
TRBJ2-7 . 15 TRBV28 TRBD1 TGTGCCAGCAGTTTACGGGACAGGGGCTTGAAGGAGCAGTACTTC CASSLRDRGLKEQYF
TRBJ2-2 once 12 TRBV2 . TGTGCCAGCAGCCTGTTCACCGGGGAGCTGTTTTTT CASSLFTGELFF
TRBJ1-1 . 15 TRBV27 TRBD1 TGTGCCAGCAGTTTAGACAGGGGAGGGTACACTGAAGCTTTCTTT CASSLDRGGYTEAFF
TRBJ1-1 . 13 TRBV19 . TGTGCCAGTAGTACCGTTCTGAACACTGAAGCTTTCTTT CASSTVLNTEAFF
TRBJ1-4 . 14 TRBV18 . TGTGCCAGCTCACCAGCGGGTGAGGATGAAAAACTGTTTTTT CASSPAGEDEKLFF
TRBJ2-7 . 16 TRBV19 TRBD1 TGTGCCAGTAGTATTGGGCAGGGGGTCTCCTCCTACGAGCAGTACTTC CASSIGQGVSSYEQYF
TRBJ1-5 . 16 TRBV19 TRBD1 TGTGCCAGTAGTGCGAGGGACAGGACTAGTAATCAGCCCCAGCATTTT CASSARDRTSNQPQHF
TRBJ1-5 . 14 TRBV19 . TGTGCCAGTAGTGCCTTGGGGCCGAATCAGCCCCAGCATTTT CASSALGPNQPQHF
TRBJ2-1 many 15 TRBV3-1/TRBV3-2 TRBD2 TGTGCCAGCAGCTTCTTAGCGGGAGGAGGAAATGAGCAGTTCTTC CASSFLAGGGNEQFF
TRBJ1-2 . 14 TRBV10-3 . TGTGCCATCAGTGAGTCTGGCAGGGGCAATGGCTACACCTTC CAISESGRGNGYTF
TRBJ2-1 . 16 TRBV5-5 TRBD2 TGTGCCAGCAGCTTGGACCCTAGCGGTACCTACAATGAGCAGTTCTTC CASSLDPSGTYNEQFF
TRBJ2-7 once 15 TRBV28 TRBD1 TGTGCCAGCAGTCAGACAGGGGTAGTATCCTACGAGCAGTACTTC CASSQTGVVSYEQYF
TRBJ2-3 . 15 TRBV11-2 . TGTGCCAGCAGCCGAAGGGGGTCTAGCACAGATACGCAGTATTTT CASSRRGSSTDTQYF
TRBJ1-5 few 13 TRBV19 . TGTGCCAGTACCCAACAGGGCAATCAGCCCCAGCATTTT CASTQQGNQPQHF
TRBJ1-5 once 14 TRBV28 . TGTGCCAGCAGTTCTGGGTCCCAGGGGCAGCCCCAGCATTTT CASSSGSQGQPQHF
TRBJ2-6 . 18 TRBV10-1 TRBD2 TGCGCCAGCCCCATTGGGTCTAGCGGAAGCTCTGGGGCCAACGTCCTGACTTTC CASPIGSSGSSGANVLTF
TRBJ2-1 . 15 TRBV14 TRBD2 TGTGCCAGCAGCCAAGTCGGGGGGGGTTACAATGAGCAGTTCTTC CASSQVGGGYNEQFF
TRBJ2-1 . 15 TRBV5-5 . TGTGCCAGCAGCCCCCGTGCGGACTCCTACAATGAGCAGTTCTTC CASSPRADSYNEQFF
TRBJ2-5 . 15 TRBV15 TRBD1 TGTGCCACCAGCAGCCGGGACAGGACCAAAGAGACCCAGTACTTC CATSSRDRTKETQYF
TRBJ1-1 once 13 TRBV5-1 TRBD1 TGCGCCAGCAGCTGGGACAGGGGGTCTGAAGCTTTCTTT CASSWDRGSEAFF
TRBJ1-5 few 15 TRBV6-2/TRBV6-3 . TGTGCCAGCAGCGCCGGGCGTTCGGGGGGTGCGCCCCAGCATTTT CASSAGRSGGAPQHF
TRBJ1-1 . 13 TRBV27 . TGTGCCAGCAGTCTAGCCCAGAACACTGAAGCTTTCTTT CASSLAQNTEAFF